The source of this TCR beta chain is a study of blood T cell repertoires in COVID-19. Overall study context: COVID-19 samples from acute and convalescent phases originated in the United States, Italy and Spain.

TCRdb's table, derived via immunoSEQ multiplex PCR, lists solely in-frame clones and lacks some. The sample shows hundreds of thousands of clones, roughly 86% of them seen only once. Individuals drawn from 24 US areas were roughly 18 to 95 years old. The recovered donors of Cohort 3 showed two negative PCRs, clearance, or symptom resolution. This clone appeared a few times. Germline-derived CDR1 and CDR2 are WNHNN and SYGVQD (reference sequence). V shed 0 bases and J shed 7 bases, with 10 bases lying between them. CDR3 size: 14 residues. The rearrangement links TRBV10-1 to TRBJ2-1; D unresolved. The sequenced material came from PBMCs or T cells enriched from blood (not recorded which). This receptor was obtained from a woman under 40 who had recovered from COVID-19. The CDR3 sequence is CASSESGPSNEQFF. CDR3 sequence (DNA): TGCGCCAGCAGTGAGTCGGGCCCTTCGAATGAGCAGTTCTTC.